These 8 T cell receptor beta chains originate from one sample sequenced in a study of shared clonotypes between healthy human individuals. The repertoire was sequenced with immunoSEQ multiplex PCR; TCRdb's copy has only in-frame clones and lacks some. Counted here are about 2 million clones, 95% occurring once; the ten biggest clones make up 0.1% to 0.15%. Sequencing was performed on naive CD4+ T cells sorted from blood. Sample subset: CD45RA+ positively selected. The receptors come from a man between 18 and 35 years old in good health.

This clone has just one count. The same CDR3 arises from other DNA sequences in this sample as well. The chain recombines TRBV5-4 with TRBJ2-7, with 7 bases fitting TRBD2. The CDR3 consists of 15 residues. After removal of 0 bases from V and 2 bases from J, the junction contained 5 bases not matched to a gene. Germline CDR1 and CDR2: SGHNT and YYREEE (reference sequence). CDR3 nucleotides: TGTGCCAGCAGCTTGGCGGGCGGGGGTACCTACGAGCAGTACTTC. This sequence encodes CASSLAGGGTYEQYF.

The chain joins TRBV7-9 to TRBJ2-1; 8 bases agree with TRBD2. Germline CDR1 SEHNR, CDR2 FQNEAQ (reference sequence). This CDR3 has 15 amino acids. V shed 5 bases, J shed 5 bases, and the junction held 8 bases outside the gene matches. CDR3 region: CASSPLAGRDNEQFF. CDR3 DNA sequence: TGTGCCAGCAGCCCGTTAGCGGGACGTGACAATGAGCAGTTCTTC.

The chain is built from TRBV6-1 and TRBJ1-5; the D is unclear. Trimming left V 0 bases short and J 11 bases short, with 20 bases between. There are 16 residues in the CDR3. Germline V gene data show CDR1 as MNHNS and CDR2 as SASEGT. The DNA of the CDR3 is TGTGCCAGCAGTGAAGCGTCCGCGATAAGAAACGTCGCCCAGCATTTT. Translation: CASSEASAIRNVAQHF.

The chain recombines TRBV6-1 with TRBJ1-5; maybe TRBD1 (5 bases). The CDR3 covers 15 residues. The germline V gene has CDR1 MNHNS and CDR2 SASEGT. The V and J ends lost 6 bases and 2 bases respectively, with 14 bases between them. The CDR3 DNA reads TGTGCCAGCAGCGAGACAGTTAACGGCAATCAGCCCCAGCATTTT. Translation gives CASSETVNGNQPQHF.

The table lists this clone with a count of one. The gene calls are TRBV2 and TRBJ1-3; D uncertain. The CDR3 totals 13 residues. The V end lost 6 bases, the J end lost 0 bases, and 6 bases lay between the germline ends. Germline values: CDR1 SNHLY, CDR2 FYNNEI. The CDR3 nucleotides read TGTGCCAGCAGCCCCGTCTCTGGAAACACCATATATTTT. Its protein is CASSPVSGNTIYF.

This clone turned up a few times. The gene calls are TRBV7-9 and TRBJ1-6, with D possibly TRBD1 on 6 matching bases. This CDR3 region has 14 residues. Germline V CDR1 and CDR2: SEHNR, FQNEAQ (reference sequence). V dropped 3 bases and J dropped 8 bases, with 11 bases sitting between them. This CDR3 reads CASSLLAGDSPLHF. The CDR3 DNA sequence: TGTGCCAGCAGCTTGCTGGCAGGGGATTCACCCCTCCACTTT.

The chain links TRBV7-2 to TRBJ2-2, with D unresolved. The CDR3 totals 17 residues. Trimming stripped 5 bases from V and 6 bases from J, with 22 bases between. Germline loops: CDR1 SGHTA, CDR2 FQGNSA. Here the CDR3 DNA reads TGTGCCAGCAGCGATAAGTCGGCCAGAGCCAGATCCGGGGAGCTGTTTTTT. It is translated as CASSDKSARARSGELFF.

In the case of this clone: This CDR3 is also generated by other DNA sequences in the sample. The gene calls are TRBV19 and TRBJ1-5; unclear D gene. The CDR3 length is 14 residues. V was cut by 1 base and J by 2 bases, with 6 bases left in between. Germline V gene lookup returns CDR1 LNHDA and CDR2 SQIVND (reference sequence). The CDR3 DNA reads as TGTGCCAGTAGTATAGTTCAGGGCAATCAGCCCCAGCATTTT. This translates into CASSIVQGNQPQHF.